The 2 T cell receptor beta chains listed next were all sequenced from one sample in a study of a mutant IDH1 vaccine in newly diagnosed glioma (dated by TCRdb to the early 2020s). Taken with the paper, the label for time point translates to: week 35, safety follow-up. Every vaccine dose consisted of 300 ug of a 20-mer mutant IDH1 peptide in Montanide, administered subcutaneously together with topical imiquimod. Library prep was done by the immunoSEQ multiplex PCR assay. TCRdb took over this immuneACCESS table, retaining in-frame rearrangements with V and J assigned. Such tables are incomplete; in checked studies, under half of the missing clones stem from an unresolved V gene, and the remainder is unexplained. The sample table holds about 30,000 clones, of which roughly 80% were seen once. 15% of the sample is taken by the ten largest. What these receptors recognize is not known. The source was PBMCs, collected from a glioma patient whose treatment included an IDH1 peptide vaccine. The receptors come from a man under 40 with glioma.

The chain combines TRBV12-5 with TRBJ1-1; D may be TRBD1 (5 bases). From germline, CDR1 is LGHNT and CDR2 FRNRAP. V dropped 6 bases and J dropped 1 base, with 12 bases sitting between them. The CDR3 is 14 amino acids. In DNA, the CDR3 is TGTGCTAGTGGCCCGCCGACAGAGAACACTGAAGCTTTCTTT. This encodes CASGPPTENTEAFF. The full variable domain, rest sourced from reference TRBV12-5 and TRBJ1-1, is DARVTQTPRHKVTEMGQEVTMRCQPILGHNTVFWYRQTMMQGLELLAYFRNRAPLDDSGMPKDRFSAEMPDATLATLKIQPSEPRDSAVYFCASGPPTENTEAFFGQGTRLTVV.

The chain employs TRBV7-6 and TRBJ2-7; 8 bases match TRBD1. In germline, CDR1 is SGHVS, CDR2 FNYEAQ. The CDR3 has 17 amino acids. J gave up 2 bases and V 1 base, and 10 bases lay outside the gene matches. In DNA, the CDR3 is TGTGCCAGCAGCTTAGGGGTTCAGGGGGCGCCGGCCTACGAGCAGTACTTC. Protein product: CASSLGVQGAPAYEQYF. Variable domain in full (rest from reference TRBV7-6 and TRBJ2-7): GAGVSQSPRYKVTKRGQDVALRCDPISGHVSLYWYRQALGQGPEFLTYFNYEAQQDKSGLPNDRFSAERPEGSISTLTIQRTEQRDSAMYRCASSLGVQGAPAYEQYFGPGTRLTVT.